This T cell receptor beta chain was documented in a study of T-cell reconstitution after alpha-beta-depleted transplantation in children. V was clipped by 2 bases and J by 0 bases, with 12 bases between them. Germline-derived CDR1 and CDR2 are SGHRS and YFSETQ. There are 15 residues in the CDR3. Unique molecular identifiers were used in preparing the TCRbeta library. TCRdb reprocessed the PCR reads with MiXCR, giving one entry per CDR3 protein. The sample includes some 550,000 distinct CDR3 sequences, about 16% of them seen just once. This sample comprised PBMCs from the stem cell graft donor, obtained from the stem cell graft. This receptor was taken from a human donor who donated a stem cell graft to a child with acute lymphoblastic leukemia. This chain joins TRBV5-1 and TRBJ2-7, with D possibly TRBD2 on 5 matching bases. Here the CDR3 reads CASSFAEGSSYEQYF. The CDR3 nucleotides read TGCGCCAGCAGCTTTGCCGAAGGGAGCTCCTACGAGCAGTACTTC.